This T cell receptor beta chain was observed in a study of CD8 T cells in ankylosing spondylitis. About this clonotype: Its target is unknown.

A quantitative 5'-RACE method, one with molecular barcodes, was used to make TCR beta libraries. MiXCR, run by TCRdb on the 5' RACE reads, gives a single entry per CDR3 protein. The table shows approximately 400,000 distinct CDR3 sequences, with 25% to 30% occurring only once. Study-level results: A TCR beta motif made of eight highly homologous variants seemed typical of ankylosing spondylitis blood. Significant enrichment of disease-linked clones was reported in matched ankylosing spondylitis synovial fluid. A number of the motif variants had already been described in reactive arthritis synovial fluid and blood.

V gave up 4 bases and J gave up 10 bases; unmatched junction bases: 11. The germline gives CDR1 SGHDT, CDR2 YYEEEE. The CDR3 is 15 residues long. This receptor was identified in a male donor with ankylosing spondylitis. Sequencing input: blood, either unsorted or a sorted T cell fraction (not recorded which). V and J are TRBV5-6 and TRBJ2-4; 10 bases match TRBD2. CDR3 DNA sequence: TGTGCCAGCAGCCCCGGGGCTAGCGGGAGTACTATTCAGTACTTC. Its translation: CASSPGASGSTIQYF.